This note documents a single T cell receptor beta chain sequence. This record comes from a study of CD8 T cells in Susac syndrome. This CDR3 has 16 residues. V lost 3 bases to trimming and J lost 1 base; unmatched junction nucleotides: 5. From germline, CDR1 is SEHNR and CDR2 FQNEAQ (reference sequence). TCR beta sequencing was performed on blood CD8+ and CD4+ T cells. CD8+ and CD4+ T cells were negatively isolated; TEMRA cells were FACS-enriched. Random hexamers were used to reverse transcribe an amount of about 0.45 to 1 ug RNA. Amplification of TCR beta CDR3 across 54 Vbeta and 13 Jbeta was performed with immunoSEQ multiplex PCR. TCRdb redid the calling of the immunoSEQ multiplex PCR reads with MiXCR, one entry per CDR3 protein. The sample holds some 130,000 distinct CDR3 sequences; approximately 90% are singletons and the top ten take about 0.25%.

This sequence joins TRBV7-9 and TRBJ2-1; 8 bases map to TRBD2. Specimen: CD8+ T cells from PBMCs. The sequence was collected from a human donor with multiple sclerosis. CDR3 amino acids: CASSFGLALSYNEQFF. CDR3 DNA sequence: TGTGCCAGCAGCTTTGGACTAGCCCTATCCTACAATGAGCAGTTCTTC.